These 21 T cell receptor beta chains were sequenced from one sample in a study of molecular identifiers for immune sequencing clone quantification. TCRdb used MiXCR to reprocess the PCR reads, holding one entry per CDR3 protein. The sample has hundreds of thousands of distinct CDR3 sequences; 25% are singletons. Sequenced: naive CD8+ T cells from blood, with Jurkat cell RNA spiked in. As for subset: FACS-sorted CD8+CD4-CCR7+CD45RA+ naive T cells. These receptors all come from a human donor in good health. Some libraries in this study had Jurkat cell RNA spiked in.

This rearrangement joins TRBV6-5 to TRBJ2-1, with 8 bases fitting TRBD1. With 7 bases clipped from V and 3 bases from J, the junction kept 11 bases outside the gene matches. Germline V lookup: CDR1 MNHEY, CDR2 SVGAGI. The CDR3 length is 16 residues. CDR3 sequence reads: CASTTFSGQGYNEQFF. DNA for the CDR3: TGTGCCAGCACCACCTTTAGTGGACAGGGCTACAATGAGCAGTTCTTC.

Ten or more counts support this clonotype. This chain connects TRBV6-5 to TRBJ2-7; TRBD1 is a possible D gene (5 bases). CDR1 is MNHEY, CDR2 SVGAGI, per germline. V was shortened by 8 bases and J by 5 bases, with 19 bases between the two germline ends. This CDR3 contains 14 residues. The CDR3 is CASPWGSLVHEQYF. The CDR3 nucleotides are TGTGCCAGCCCCTGGGGCAGTCTGGTTCACGAGCAGTACTTC.

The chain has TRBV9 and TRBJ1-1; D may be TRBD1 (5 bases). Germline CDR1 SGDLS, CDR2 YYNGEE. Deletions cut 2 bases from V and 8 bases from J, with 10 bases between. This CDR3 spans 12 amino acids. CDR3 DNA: TGTGCCAGCAGCGTCCAGGGAGGAGAAGCTTTCTTT. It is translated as CASSVQGGEAFF.

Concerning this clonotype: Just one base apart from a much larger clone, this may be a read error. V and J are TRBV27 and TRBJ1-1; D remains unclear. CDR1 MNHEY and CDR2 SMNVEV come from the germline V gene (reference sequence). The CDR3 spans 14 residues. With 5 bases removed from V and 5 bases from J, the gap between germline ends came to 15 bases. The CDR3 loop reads CASSPQEAGTEAFF. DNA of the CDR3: TGTGCCAGCAGTCCCCAGGAGGCCGGGACTGAAGCTTTCTTT.

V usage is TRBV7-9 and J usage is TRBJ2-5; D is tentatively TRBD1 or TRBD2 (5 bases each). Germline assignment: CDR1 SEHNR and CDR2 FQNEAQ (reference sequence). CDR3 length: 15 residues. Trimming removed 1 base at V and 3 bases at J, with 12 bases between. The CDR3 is CASSLVGTSEETQYF. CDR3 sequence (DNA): TGTGCCAGCAGCTTAGTAGGGACGTCCGAAGAGACCCAGTACTTC.

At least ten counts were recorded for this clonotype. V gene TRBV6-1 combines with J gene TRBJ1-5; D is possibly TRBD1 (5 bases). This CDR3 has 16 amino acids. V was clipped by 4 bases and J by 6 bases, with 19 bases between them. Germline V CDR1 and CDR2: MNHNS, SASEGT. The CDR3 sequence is CASSAEAGIQGQPQHF. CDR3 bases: TGTGCCAGCAGTGCCGAGGCAGGGATCCAGGGTCAGCCCCAGCATTTT.

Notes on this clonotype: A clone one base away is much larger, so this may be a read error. The CDR3 here is CASSSVTEMNTEAFF. CDR3 sequence (DNA): TGCGCCAGCAGCTCGGTGACAGAGATGAACACTGAAGCTTTCTTT. The gene calls are TRBV5-1 and TRBJ1-1; D perhaps matches TRBD1 (5 bases). The CDR3 has 15 residues. The germline V gene has CDR1 SGHRS and CDR2 YFSETQ. Trimming left V 3 bases short and J 0 bases short, with 12 bases between.

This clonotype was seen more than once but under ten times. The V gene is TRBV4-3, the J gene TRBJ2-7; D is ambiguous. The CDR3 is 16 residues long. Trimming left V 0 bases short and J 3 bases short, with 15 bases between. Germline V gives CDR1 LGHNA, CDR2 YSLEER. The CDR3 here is CASSQDGRSFVYEQYF. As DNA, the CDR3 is TGCGCCAGCAGCCAAGATGGCAGGAGCTTTGTCTACGAGCAGTACTTC.

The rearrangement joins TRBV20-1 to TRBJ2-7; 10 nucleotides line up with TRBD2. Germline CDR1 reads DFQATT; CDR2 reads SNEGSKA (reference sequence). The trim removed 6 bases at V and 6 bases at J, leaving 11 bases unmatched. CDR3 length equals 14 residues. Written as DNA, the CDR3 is TGCAGTGCCCAACATTTAGCGGGAGGTCTCGAGCAGTACTTC. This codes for CSAQHLAGGLEQYF.

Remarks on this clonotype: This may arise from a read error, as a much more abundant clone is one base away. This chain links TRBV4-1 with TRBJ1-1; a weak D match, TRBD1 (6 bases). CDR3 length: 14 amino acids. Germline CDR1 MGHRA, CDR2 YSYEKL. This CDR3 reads CASSQPTGRTAAFF. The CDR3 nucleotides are TGCGCCAGCAGCCAGCCTACAGGGAGGACTGCAGCTTTCTTT.

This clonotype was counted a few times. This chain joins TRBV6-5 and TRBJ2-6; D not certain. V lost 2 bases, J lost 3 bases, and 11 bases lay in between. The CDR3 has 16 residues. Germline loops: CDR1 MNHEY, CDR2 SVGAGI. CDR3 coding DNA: TGTGCCAGCAGTTACGAGACGCACTATGGGGCCAACGTCCTGACTTTC. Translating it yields CASSYETHYGANVLTF.

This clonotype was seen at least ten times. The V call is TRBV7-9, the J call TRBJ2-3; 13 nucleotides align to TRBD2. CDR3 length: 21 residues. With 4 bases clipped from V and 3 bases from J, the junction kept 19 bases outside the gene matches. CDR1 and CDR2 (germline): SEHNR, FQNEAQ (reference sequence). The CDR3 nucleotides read TGTGCCAGCAGCTCCACCTCTCGAGGACTAGCGGGAGACCCTACTACAGATACGCAGTATTTT. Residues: CASSSTSRGLAGDPTTDTQYF.

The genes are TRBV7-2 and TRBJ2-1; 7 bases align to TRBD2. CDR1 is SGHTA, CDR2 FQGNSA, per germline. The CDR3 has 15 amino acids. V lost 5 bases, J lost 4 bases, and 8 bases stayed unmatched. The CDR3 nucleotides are TGTGCCAGCAGCAATCTAGCGGAGGGTTACAATGAGCAGTTCTTC. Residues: CASSNLAEGYNEQFF.

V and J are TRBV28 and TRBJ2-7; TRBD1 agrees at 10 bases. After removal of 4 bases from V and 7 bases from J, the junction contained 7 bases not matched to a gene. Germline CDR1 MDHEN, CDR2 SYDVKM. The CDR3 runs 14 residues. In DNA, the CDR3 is TGTGCCAGCAGTTCGGGACAGGGGAGGGCGGAGCAGTACTTC. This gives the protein CASSSGQGRAEQYF.

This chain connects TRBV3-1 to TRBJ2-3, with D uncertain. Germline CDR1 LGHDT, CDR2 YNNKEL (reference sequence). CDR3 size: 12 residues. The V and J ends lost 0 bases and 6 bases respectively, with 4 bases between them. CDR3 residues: CASSQDMDTQYF. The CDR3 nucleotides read TGTGCCAGCAGCCAAGATATGGATACGCAGTATTTT.

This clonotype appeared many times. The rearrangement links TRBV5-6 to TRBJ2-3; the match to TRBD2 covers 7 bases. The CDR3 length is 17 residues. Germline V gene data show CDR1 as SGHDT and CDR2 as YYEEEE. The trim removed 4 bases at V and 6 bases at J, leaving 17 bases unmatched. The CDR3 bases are TGTGCCAGCAGCAGCGGGACTTTCCGTTTATGGAAGGATACGCAGTATTTT. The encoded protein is CASSSGTFRLWKDTQYF.

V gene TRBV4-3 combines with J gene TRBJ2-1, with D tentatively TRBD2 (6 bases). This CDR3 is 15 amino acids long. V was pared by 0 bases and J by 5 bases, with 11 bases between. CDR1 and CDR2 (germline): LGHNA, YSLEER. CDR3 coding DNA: TGCGCCAGCAGCCAAGATAAGCGGGCCAACAATGAGCAGTTCTTC. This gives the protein CASSQDKRANNEQFF.

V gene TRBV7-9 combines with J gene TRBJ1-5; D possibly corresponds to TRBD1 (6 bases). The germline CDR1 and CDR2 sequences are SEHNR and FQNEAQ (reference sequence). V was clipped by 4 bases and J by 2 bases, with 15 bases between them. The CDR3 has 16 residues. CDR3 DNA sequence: TGTGCCAGCAGCTACGGGACACCCAAGGGCAATCAGCCCCAGCATTTT. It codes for CASSYGTPKGNQPQHF.

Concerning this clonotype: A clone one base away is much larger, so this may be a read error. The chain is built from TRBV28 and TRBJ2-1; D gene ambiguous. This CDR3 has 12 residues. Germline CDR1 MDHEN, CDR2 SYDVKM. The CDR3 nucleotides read TGTGCCAGCAGACCCGGTCCCGATGAGCAGCTCTTC. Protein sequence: CASRPGPDEQLF.

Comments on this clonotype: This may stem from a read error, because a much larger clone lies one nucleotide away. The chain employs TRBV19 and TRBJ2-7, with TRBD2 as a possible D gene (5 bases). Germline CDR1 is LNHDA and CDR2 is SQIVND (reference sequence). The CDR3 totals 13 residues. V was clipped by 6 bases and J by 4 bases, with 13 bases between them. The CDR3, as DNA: TGTGCCAGTAGCACAACGGAGGAGTACGAGCAGTACTTC. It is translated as CASSTTEEYEQYF.

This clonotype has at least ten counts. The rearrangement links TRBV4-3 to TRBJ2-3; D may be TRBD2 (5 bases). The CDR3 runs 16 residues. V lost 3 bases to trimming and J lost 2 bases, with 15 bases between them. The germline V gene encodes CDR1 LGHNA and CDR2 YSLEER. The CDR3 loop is CASSQGRQEVTDTQYF. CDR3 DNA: TGCGCCAGCAGCCAGGGTCGGCAGGAGGTCACAGATACGCAGTATTTT.